Each of the 28 T cell receptor beta chains below was sequenced from the same sample in a study of blood T cell repertoires in COVID-19. Using immunoSEQ multiplex PCR, the repertoire was profiled, and TCRdb retains in-frame clones only, with some absent. The sample shows under 300,000 clones, 88% of them seen only once. The specimen sequenced was PBMCs or T cells enriched from blood (not recorded which). These receptors were taken from a woman in her forties or fifties who had recovered from COVID-19.

The V call is TRBV6-4, the J call TRBJ1-1, with 9 bases matching TRBD1. From germline, CDR1 is MRHNA and CDR2 SNTAGT. This CDR3 region has 15 residues. V shed 6 bases and J 1 base; nucleotides not matched to a gene: 6. DNA for the CDR3: TGTGCCAGCAGATTACAGGGGGCGCAGAACACTGAAGCTTTCTTT. Encoded protein: CASRLQGAQNTEAFF.

The chain carries TRBV6-5 and TRBJ2-7; weak D call: TRBD2 (5 bases). CDR1 is MNHEY and CDR2 is SVGAGI in the germline V gene. This CDR3 has 12 amino acids. Trimming removed 10 bases from V and 5 bases from J, with 15 bases in between. The CDR3 nucleotides are TGTGCCACCCACCAAGCCGGGAACGAGCAGTACTTC. As protein: CATHQAGNEQYF.

The chain couples TRBV5-1 to TRBJ2-3; TRBD2 agrees at 7 bases. The ends lost 7 bases at V and 2 bases at J; junction bases unmatched: 7. This CDR3 spans 14 amino acids. Germline lookup yields CDR1 SGHRS and CDR2 YFSETQ. CDR3 amino acids: CASQVGGSTDTQYF. CDR3 coding DNA: TGCGCCAGCCAAGTCGGGGGGTCCACAGATACGCAGTATTTT.

V usage is TRBV27 and J usage is TRBJ1-2; 9 bases are a match to TRBD1. Germline V lookup: CDR1 MNHEY, CDR2 SMNVEV (reference sequence). V was pared by 0 bases and J by 6 bases, with 8 bases of the junction left unmatched. The CDR3 consists of 16 residues. The CDR3 bases are TGTGCCAGCAGTTTATCTACCACAGGGGGCAAGGATGGCTACACCTTC. This encodes CASSLSTTGGKDGYTF.

The chain is built from TRBV7-2 and TRBJ1-3; D unclear. Trimming took off 6 bases at V and 0 bases at J, with 9 bases between the two ends. CDR3 length: 14 residues. Per the germline V gene, CDR1 is SGHTA and CDR2 is FQGNSA. For the CDR3, the DNA is TGTGCCAGCAGTCCGCTGAGCTCTGGAAACACCATATATTTT. Residues: CASSPLSSGNTIYF.

This clone showed up just once. This chain connects TRBV11-2 to TRBJ2-7, with 8 nucleotides matching TRBD2. The germline CDR1 and CDR2 sequences are SGHAT and FQNNGV. Germline trimming cut 6 bases from V and 6 bases from J; bases unmatched to any gene: 10. CDR3 length: 14 amino acids. The CDR3 loop reads CASSRAGTSFEQYF. Here the CDR3 DNA reads TGTGCCAGCAGTCGTGCCGGGACTAGTTTCGAGCAGTACTTC. Full variable domain (rest looked up from reference TRBV11-2 and TRBJ2-7): EAGVAQSPRYKIIEKRQSVAFWCNPISGHATLYWYQQILGQGPKLLIQFQNNGVVDDSQLPKDRFSAERLKGVDSTLKIQPAKLEDSAVYLCASSRAGTSFEQYFGPGTRLTVT.

The genes are TRBV4-1 and TRBJ2-7; TRBD2 aligns across 10 bases. CDR1 and CDR2 (germline): MGHRA, YSYEKL. V was clipped by 1 base and J by 2 bases; unmatched bases: 2. The CDR3 is made up of 15 amino acids. This CDR3 reads CASSQGTSGTYEQYF. The CDR3 region has the DNA TGCGCCAGCAGCCAAGGGACTAGCGGCACCTACGAGCAGTACTTC.

The rearrangement links TRBV24-1 to TRBJ2-1; D is unresolved. The V end was cut by 5 bases, the J end by 0 bases, with 7 bases between. The germline CDR1 and CDR2 sequences are KGHDR and SFDVKD. The CDR3 length is 14 residues. The CDR3 sequence is CATSASGSYNEQFF. The CDR3 region has the DNA TGTGCCACCAGTGCTTCCGGCTCCTACAATGAGCAGTTCTTC.

CDR3 nucleotides: TGTGCCAGCAGCAAAGTAGCAGCGGGAGTCGACGAGCAGTACTTC. It is translated as CASSKVAAGVDEQYF. This chain uses TRBV21-1 with TRBJ2-7; the D call in the table, TRBD2, was not verified against the DNA. TRBV21-1 is shown as a pseudogene. The CDR3 is made up of 15 amino acids.

J is TRBJ1-2 and V is TRBV9, with D tentatively TRBD1 (5 bases). This CDR3 has 15 amino acids. Germline V gene sequence: CDR1 SGDLS, CDR2 YYNGEE. Trimming pared 3 bases from V and 0 bases from J, leaving 12 bases between. For the CDR3, the DNA is TGTGCCAGCAGCGCTCTAGGGGTCCCTAACTATGGCTACACCTTC. This gives the protein CASSALGVPNYGYTF.

The V and J genes are TRBV3-1 (or the pseudogene TRBV3-2) and TRBJ2-3, with a possible D match to TRBD2 (5 bases). In germline, CDR1 is LGHDT, CDR2 YNNKEL (reference sequence). V was cut by 0 bases and J by 0 bases, with 10 bases left in between. The CDR3 length is 16 residues. CDR3: CASSQDGRTSTDTQYF. The CDR3, as DNA: TGTGCCAGCAGCCAAGATGGGAGAACCAGCACAGATACGCAGTATTTT.

This chain links TRBV29-1 with TRBJ2-1; unclear D gene. CDR3 size: 16 residues. Trimming left V 3 bases short and J 8 bases short, with 23 bases between. Germline CDR1 is SQVTM and CDR2 is ANQGSEA. CDR3 loop: CSVDTPTRLVKHEQFF. Written as DNA, the CDR3 is TGCAGCGTTGATACCCCCACCCGTCTAGTGAAACATGAGCAGTTCTTC.

The V call is TRBV19, the J call TRBJ2-1, with 8 bases aligning to TRBD2. The V and J ends lost 3 bases and 6 bases, in that order; junction bases with no gene match: 7. Germline V lookup: CDR1 LNHDA, CDR2 SQIVND (reference sequence). This CDR3 comprises 15 residues. CDR3 in amino acids: CASSIGPSGPNEQFF. In DNA form, the CDR3 reads TGTGCCAGTAGTATCGGGCCTAGCGGGCCCAATGAGCAGTTCTTC. The complete variable domain, with remaining parts taken from reference TRBV19 and TRBJ2-1, reads DGGITQSPKYLFRKEGQNVTLSCEQNLNHDAMYWYRQDPGQGLRLIYYSQIVNDFQKGDIAEGYSVSREKKESFPLTVTSAQKNPTAFYLCASSIGPSGPNEQFFGPGTRLTVL.

The chain carries TRBV19 and TRBJ2-4; 8 nucleotides match TRBD1. With V trimmed by 5 bases and J by 0 bases, 12 bases remained unmatched. The germline CDR1 and CDR2 sequences are LNHDA and SQIVND (reference sequence). The length of the CDR3 is 18 residues. The CDR3 here is CASSPKRPGQVAKNIQYF. CDR3 bases: TGTGCCAGTAGTCCTAAGAGGCCGGGACAGGTAGCCAAAAACATTCAGTACTTC.

J is TRBJ2-7 and V is TRBV3-1 (or the pseudogene TRBV3-2), with 8 bases identical to TRBD2. Germline V gives CDR1 LGHDT, CDR2 YNNKEL (reference sequence). With 1 base clipped from V and 5 bases from J, the junction kept 10 bases outside the gene matches. CDR3 length equals 16 residues. CDR3 amino acids: CASSQAKSGRVHEQYF. CDR3 nucleotides: TGTGCCAGCAGCCAAGCAAAAAGCGGGAGAGTCCACGAGCAGTACTTC.

This chain links TRBV20-1 with TRBJ2-7; possible D gene TRBD2, 5 bases. CDR1 and CDR2 (germline): DFQATT, SNEGSKA (reference sequence). The CDR3 consists of 11 residues. The CDR3 spells CNSGFLYEQYF. The CDR3 DNA follows: TGCAATTCGGGATTCCTTTACGAGCAGTACTTC.

The chain couples TRBV5-5 to TRBJ2-7; no clear D. Trimming cost V 0 bases and J 7 bases, with 8 bases left between them. Germline CDR1 reads SGHKS; CDR2 reads YYEKEE (reference sequence). The CDR3 consists of 12 residues. The CDR3 nucleotides read TGTGCCAGCAGCTTGGGCGCTAGGGAGCAGTACTTC. Residues: CASSLGAREQYF.

The chain employs TRBV28 and TRBJ2-7, with 7 bases lining up with TRBD1. The CDR3 covers 14 residues. The germline CDR1 and CDR2 sequences are MDHEN and SYDVKM. The J segment lost 0 bases and the V segment lost 5 bases, leaving 4 bases of the junction unmatched. Here the CDR3 reads CASSLQGRSYEQYF. The CDR3 bases are TGTGCCAGCAGTCTACAGGGGCGCTCCTACGAGCAGTACTTC.

This clone is a singleton in its sample. V usage is TRBV18 and J usage is TRBJ2-3; 8 positions match TRBD1. The V gene's germline CDR1 is KGHSH and CDR2 LQKENI. J lost 5 bases, V lost 5 bases, and 9 bases had no gene match. The CDR3 loop spans 15 amino acids. The CDR3 sequence is CASSERQGMGDTQYF. The CDR3 DNA is TGTGCCAGCTCAGAGAGACAGGGGATGGGAGATACGCAGTATTTT.

The chain has TRBV11-2 and TRBJ1-6; TRBD1 agrees at 7 bases. The CDR3 loop spans 15 amino acids. V lost 5 bases and J lost 5; bases outside the gene matches: 6. Germline CDR1 and CDR2: SGHAT and FQNNGV. The CDR3 DNA follows: TGTGCCAGCAGCCGGGACAGAACAAATAATTCACCCCTCCACTTT. It encodes CASSRDRTNNSPLHF.

The chain carries TRBV7-6 and TRBJ1-1; TRBD1 matches 8 bases. V was pared by 8 bases and J by 3 bases, with 8 bases of the junction left unmatched. Germline V gives CDR1 SGHVS, CDR2 FNYEAQ. CDR3 size: 14 residues. CDR3 sequence: CASGQGRGHTEAFF. The CDR3, as DNA: TGTGCCAGCGGACAGGGCCGGGGGCACACTGAAGCTTTCTTT. The variable domain in full, completed from reference TRBV7-6 and TRBJ1-1, reads GAGVSQSPRYKVTKRGQDVALRCDPISGHVSLYWYRQALGQGPEFLTYFNYEAQQDKSGLPNDRFSAERPEGSISTLTIQRTEQRDSAMYRCASGQGRGHTEAFFGQGTRLTVV.

This clone is a singleton in its sample. This chain links TRBV4-1 with TRBJ1-2; 7 bases line up with TRBD1. V lost 0 bases and J lost 8; bases outside the gene matches: 9. Germline V gene sequence: CDR1 MGHRA, CDR2 YSYEKL. The CDR3 extends over 15 amino acids. The CDR3 DNA sequence: TGCGCCAGCAGCCAAGAGATAGGACAGGAATGGGGCTACACCTTC. Translation: CASSQEIGQEWGYTF.

The chain carries TRBV5-8 and TRBJ1-3, with 8 bases lining up with TRBD1. CDR3 size: 15 residues. Germline assignment: CDR1 SGHTS and CDR2 YDEGEE. V was clipped by 2 bases and J by 4 bases; unmatched bases: 5. CDR3: CASSFWTGLGNTIYF. DNA for the CDR3: TGTGCCAGCAGCTTTTGGACAGGGCTCGGAAACACCATATATTTT.

This clone was recorded a few times. The chain uses TRBV28 and TRBJ2-2; D ambiguous. Trimming stripped 4 bases from V and 7 bases from J, with 7 bases between. This CDR3 comprises 12 residues. Germline assignment: CDR1 MDHEN and CDR2 SYDVKM. The CDR3 sequence: CASSSTSGELFF. The CDR3 nucleotides read TGTGCCAGCAGTTCAACGAGCGGGGAGCTGTTTTTT.

This clone was observed a handful of times. V is TRBV7-2 and J is TRBJ2-1, with D possibly TRBD1 on 7 matching bases. The V end was cut by 2 bases, the J end by 7 bases, with 18 bases between. The CDR3 covers 16 residues. Germline-derived CDR1 and CDR2 are SGHTA and FQGNSA. This CDR3 reads CASSLMSSETGNEQFF. CDR3 nucleotide sequence: TGTGCCAGCAGCTTAATGTCTAGCGAGACAGGGAATGAGCAGTTCTTC.

This rearrangement joins TRBV9 to TRBJ2-1; 7 nucleotides align to TRBD2. V trimming: 4 bases; J trimming: 6 bases; junction bases outside the gene matches: 7. Germline V gives CDR1 SGDLS, CDR2 YYNGEE. The CDR3 is made up of 14 amino acids. The CDR3: CASSPSGGGNEQFF. The CDR3 DNA sequence: TGTGCCAGCAGCCCATCGGGGGGTGGCAATGAGCAGTTCTTC.

The table lists this clone with a count of one. The chain is built from TRBV14 and TRBJ1-2; D is undetermined. Germline V gives CDR1 SGHDN, CDR2 FVKESK. Trimming cost V 3 bases and J 4 bases, with 12 bases left between them. The CDR3 has 14 amino acids. CDR3 loop: CASSQGSNPYGYTF. DNA for the CDR3: TGTGCCAGCAGCCAGGGGAGTAATCCCTATGGCTACACCTTC.

This clone was counted a few times. The chain's CDR3 is CASRTGTGVYEQFF. Here the CDR3 DNA reads TGTGCCAGCAGGACCGGGACAGGGGTCTATGAGCAGTTCTTC. The V and J genes are TRBV6-5 and TRBJ2-1; 10 bases map to TRBD1. The germline CDR1 and CDR2 sequences are MNHEY and SVGAGI. The V and J ends lost 6 bases and 8 bases, in that order; junction bases with no gene match: 7. The CDR3 is made up of 14 amino acids.